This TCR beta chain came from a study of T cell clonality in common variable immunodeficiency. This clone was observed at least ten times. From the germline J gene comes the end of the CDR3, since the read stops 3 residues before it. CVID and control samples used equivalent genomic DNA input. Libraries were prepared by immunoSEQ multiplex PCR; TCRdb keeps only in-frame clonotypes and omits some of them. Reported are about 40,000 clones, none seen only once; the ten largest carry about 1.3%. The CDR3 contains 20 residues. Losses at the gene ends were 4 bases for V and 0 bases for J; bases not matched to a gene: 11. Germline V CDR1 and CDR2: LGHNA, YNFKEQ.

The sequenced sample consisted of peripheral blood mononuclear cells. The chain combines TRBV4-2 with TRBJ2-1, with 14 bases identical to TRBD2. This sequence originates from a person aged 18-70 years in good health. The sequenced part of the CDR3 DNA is TGTGCCAGCAGCCTCAGGGATCCCGGGACTAGCGGGAGCTCCTACAATGAG. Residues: CASSLRDPGTSGSSYNE. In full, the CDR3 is CASSLRDPGTSGSSYNEQFF.